The 14 T cell receptor beta chains in this list originate from one sample, sequenced in a study of CD8 T cells in ankylosing spondylitis. The study, taken as a whole, reports: In ankylosing spondylitis blood, a motif of seven to nine highly homologous TCR beta variants appeared characteristic.

TCRdb passed the 5' RACE reads through MiXCR, listing each CDR3 protein once. The sample holds around 890,000 distinct CDR3 sequences, roughly 12% seen once. The antigens for these receptors are not known. Sequenced: blood, either unsorted or a sorted T cell fraction (not recorded which). The source of these receptors is a male donor with ankylosing spondylitis.

Here the CDR3 reads CSALSGKGTEQYF. Here the CDR3 DNA reads TGCAGTGCTTTATCGGGAAAGGGAACCGAGCAGTACTTC. The genes are TRBV20-1 and TRBJ2-7; D is perhaps TRBD2 (5 bases). Deletions cut 5 bases from V and 6 bases from J, with 17 bases between. This CDR3 region has 13 residues. The germline V gene has CDR1 DFQATT and CDR2 SNEGSKA (reference sequence).

This clonotype was seen more than once but under ten times. This chain links TRBV20-1 with TRBJ2-7; D is possibly TRBD1 or TRBD2 (5 bases each). CDR3 size: 14 residues. V lost 5 bases, J lost 3 bases, and 17 bases lay in between. Germline CDR1 reads DFQATT; CDR2 reads SNEGSKA (reference sequence). In DNA form, the CDR3 reads TGCAGTGCTCGCCGGGGACCCTTACACTACGAGCAGTACTTC. Translated: CSARRGPLHYEQYF.

In the case of this clonotype: Germline and junction disagree at one end, which may indicate a read error. The gene calls are TRBV7-7 and TRBJ2-3; 7 positions agree with TRBD2. CDR3 length equals 15 residues. CDR1 SSHAT and CDR2 FNYEAQ come from the germline V gene (reference sequence). CDR3: CASSPGGVSTDTQYF. The CDR3 bases are TGTGCTAGCAGCCCTGGGGGGGTGAGCACAGATACGCAGTATTTT.

This clonotype was detected only a few times. The V gene is TRBV5-5, the J gene TRBJ2-2; D gene ambiguous. Germline values: CDR1 SGHKS, CDR2 YYEKEE (reference sequence). V lost 1 base and J 0 bases, leaving 10 bases between the germline ends. The length of the CDR3 is 16 residues. The CDR3 nucleotides are TGTGCCAGCAGCTTGTGGGCAGTTTCGAACACCGGGGAGCTGTTTTTT. Its translation is CASSLWAVSNTGELFF. The full variable domain, in which reference TRBV5-5 and TRBJ2-2 provide the parts outside the CDR3, is DAGVTQSPTHLIKTRGQQVTLRCSPISGHKSVSWYQQVLGQGPQFIFQYYEKEERGRGNFPDRFSARQFPNYSSELNVNALLLGDSALYLCASSLWAVSNTGELFFGEGSRLTVL.

The chain combines TRBV10-3 with TRBJ1-5; a possible D gene is TRBD1 (5 bases). CDR1 is ENHRY, CDR2 SYGVKD, per germline. The CDR3 has 14 residues. Trimming stripped 2 bases from V and 7 bases from J, with 12 bases between. The CDR3 DNA sequence: TGTGCCATCAGTGAGCTGGCGGGGGACCAGCCCCAGCATTTT. Translation gives CAISELAGDQPQHF.

This clonotype was seen more than once but under ten times. The chain links TRBV27 to TRBJ2-5; D is perhaps TRBD2 (5 bases). Germline CDR1 and CDR2: MNHEY and SMNVEV (reference sequence). There are 15 residues in the CDR3. V lost 4 bases, J lost 5 bases, and 17 bases lay in between. CDR3 DNA: TGTGCCAGCAGTTCAAGAGCCTTGGGAGTGGAGACCCAGTACTTC. Amino acids: CASSSRALGVETQYF.

In its sample, this clonotype was seen a few times. The J gene is TRBJ2-2, the V gene TRBV10-3; D not resolved. Germline values: CDR1 ENHRY, CDR2 SYGVKD. V gave up 4 bases and J gave up 0 bases, with 9 bases separating them. The CDR3 runs 15 residues. This chain's CDR3 is CAISGLETNTGELFF. CDR3 nucleotide sequence: TGTGCCATCAGTGGGCTAGAGACGAACACCGGGGAGCTGTTTTTT.

This clonotype was recorded a few times. This chain connects TRBV20-1 to TRBJ1-4; TRBD1 aligns across 10 bases. The trim removed 3 bases at V and 8 bases at J, leaving 6 bases unmatched. Germline loops: CDR1 DFQATT, CDR2 SNEGSKA (reference sequence). The CDR3 is made up of 14 amino acids. The CDR3 coding sequence is TGCAGTGCTAGGTCAGACAGGGGGCGGGAAAAACTGTTTTTT. This sequence encodes CSARSDRGREKLFF.

V usage is TRBV10-3 and J usage is TRBJ1-5, with D unclear. Trimming removed 0 bases at V and 7 bases at J, with 7 bases between. This CDR3 comprises 13 residues. Germline lookup yields CDR1 ENHRY and CDR2 SYGVKD. The CDR3, as DNA: TGTGCCATCAGTGAGTCATATAGGCAGCCCCAGCATTTT. Amino acid sequence: CAISESYRQPQHF.

V usage is TRBV6-5 and J usage is TRBJ1-3; a possible D gene is TRBD1 (5 bases). The CDR3 loop spans 13 amino acids. V gave up 2 bases and J gave up 9 bases, with 11 bases separating them. CDR1 is MNHEY, CDR2 SVGAGI, per germline. The chain's CDR3 is CASSYRRGGTIYF. The CDR3 nucleotides read TGTGCCAGCAGTTACAGAAGGGGCGGCACCATATATTTT.

Only a few counts were recorded for this clonotype. The rearrangement uses TRBV10-3 and TRBJ1-2; D is ambiguous. The V gene's germline CDR1 is ENHRY and CDR2 SYGVKD. The CDR3 has 14 residues. V lost 6 bases to trimming and J lost 6 bases, with 17 bases between them. CDR3 in DNA: TGTGCCATCAGCGACTCCTACGGGGAGAATGGCTACACCTTC. Its protein is CAISDSYGENGYTF.

There are a few counts of this clonotype. The chain recombines TRBV20-1 with TRBJ2-7, with no clear D. The ends were cut back, 6 bases at V and 3 bases at J, with 15 bases in the middle. Germline V lookup: CDR1 DFQATT, CDR2 SNEGSKA (reference sequence). CDR3 length: 13 amino acids. DNA of the CDR3: TGCAGTGCATCGTCCCTTAACATCTACGAGCAGTACTTC. Translation gives CSASSLNIYEQYF.

The J gene is TRBJ1-6, the V gene TRBV20-1; D not resolved. V was clipped by 3 bases and J by 6 bases, with 9 bases between them. The V gene's germline CDR1 is DFQATT and CDR2 SNEGSKA (reference sequence). The CDR3 extends over 13 amino acids. Written as DNA, the CDR3 is TGCAGTGCTAGGGACGAAGCTAATTCACCCCTCCACTTT. This translates into CSARDEANSPLHF.

Ten or more counts support this clonotype. V usage is TRBV29-1 and J usage is TRBJ2-5; D may correspond to TRBD1 or TRBD2 (5 bases each). Germline CDR1 SQVTM, CDR2 ANQGSEA. The CDR3 covers 12 residues. V lost 1 base to trimming and J lost 5 bases, with 8 bases between them. As DNA, the CDR3 is TGCAGCGTTGAAGTAGGGACGGAGACCCAGTACTTC. It translates to CSVEVGTETQYF.